This T cell receptor beta chain was obtained from a study of blood T cell repertoires in COVID-19. Study in general: COVID-19 samples, acute and convalescent, were from the United States, Italy and Spain. PBMCs, B-cell-depleted T cells, or T cells provided the cDNA or gDNA that made up the material.

In the authors' methods: How many nucleated cells were present was estimated from reference gene primer amplification. The repertoire was sequenced with immunoSEQ multiplex PCR; TCRdb's copy has only in-frame clones and lacks some. The V and J calls and the clone size are those of that table, but D and trimming were determined from the DNA. The profile covers roughly 200,000 clones, with approximately 84% appearing a single time and 4.9% taken by the ten largest. The CDR3 totals 12 residues. Per the germline V gene, CDR1 is KGHSH and CDR2 is LQKENI. Trimming removed 3 bases from V and 4 bases from J, with 6 bases in between.

Sequencing was done on a sample of peripheral blood. The sequence was collected from a woman of 80 years or more with acute or convalescent COVID-19. The chain employs TRBV18 and TRBJ1-2; possibly TRBD1 for D (6 bases). The CDR3 DNA reads as TGTGCCAGCTCACCGGACAGCTATGGCTACACCTTC. Translation: CASSPDSYGYTF.